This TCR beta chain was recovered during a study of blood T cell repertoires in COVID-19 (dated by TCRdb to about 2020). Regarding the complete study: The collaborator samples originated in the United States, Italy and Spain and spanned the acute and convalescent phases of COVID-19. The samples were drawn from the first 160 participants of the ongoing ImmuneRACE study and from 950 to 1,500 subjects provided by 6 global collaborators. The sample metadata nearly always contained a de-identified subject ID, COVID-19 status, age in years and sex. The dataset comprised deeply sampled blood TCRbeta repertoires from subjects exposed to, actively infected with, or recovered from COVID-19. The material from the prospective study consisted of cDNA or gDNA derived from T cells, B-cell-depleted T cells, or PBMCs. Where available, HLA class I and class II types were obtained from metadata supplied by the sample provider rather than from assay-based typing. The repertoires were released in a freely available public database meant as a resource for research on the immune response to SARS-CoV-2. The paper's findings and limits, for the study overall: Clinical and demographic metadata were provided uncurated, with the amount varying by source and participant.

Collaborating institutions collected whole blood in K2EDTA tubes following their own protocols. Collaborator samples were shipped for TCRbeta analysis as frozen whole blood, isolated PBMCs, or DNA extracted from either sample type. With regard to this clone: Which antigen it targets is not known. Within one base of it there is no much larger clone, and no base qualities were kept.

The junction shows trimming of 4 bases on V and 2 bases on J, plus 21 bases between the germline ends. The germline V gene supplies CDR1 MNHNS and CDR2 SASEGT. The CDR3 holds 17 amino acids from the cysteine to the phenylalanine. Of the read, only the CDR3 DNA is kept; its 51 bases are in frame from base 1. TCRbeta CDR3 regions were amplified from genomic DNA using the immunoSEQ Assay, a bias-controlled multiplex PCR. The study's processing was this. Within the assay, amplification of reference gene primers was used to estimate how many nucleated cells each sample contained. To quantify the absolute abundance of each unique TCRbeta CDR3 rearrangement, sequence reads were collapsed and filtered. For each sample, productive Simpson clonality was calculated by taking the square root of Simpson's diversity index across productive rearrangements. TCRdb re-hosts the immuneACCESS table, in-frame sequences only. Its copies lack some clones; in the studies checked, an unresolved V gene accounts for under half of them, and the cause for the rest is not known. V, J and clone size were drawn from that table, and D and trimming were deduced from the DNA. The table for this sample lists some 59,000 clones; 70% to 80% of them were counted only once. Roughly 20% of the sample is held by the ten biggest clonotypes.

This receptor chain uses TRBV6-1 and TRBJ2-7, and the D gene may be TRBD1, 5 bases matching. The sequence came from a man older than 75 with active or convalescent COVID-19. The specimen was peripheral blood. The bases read TGTGCCAGCAGTGCACAAACGGGCGAGACAGTTACCTACGAGCAGTACTTC. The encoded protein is CASSAQTGETVTYEQYF.